This T cell receptor (beta chain) was captured by sequencing in a study of control samples from healthy donors and cancer patients. TCRdb's copy holds only in-frame clones and misses some; the assay was immunoSEQ multiplex PCR. The top ten hold over 1% of the sample, which has some 79,000 clones, 80% to 95% seen once. Germline CDR1 is SGHNT and CDR2 is YENEEA. V lost 5 bases to trimming and J lost 3 bases; unmatched junction nucleotides: 6. This CDR3 contains 14 residues. The source is a woman aged 40 to 50 with lung cancer. This rearrangement joins TRBV11-3 to TRBJ2-7; 8 positions agree with TRBD1. Input material: PBMCs. CDR3 nucleotide sequence: TGTGCCAGCAGCCCGGGACAGGAATACTACGAGCAGTACTTC. Its protein is CASSPGQEYYEQYF.